This is a list of T cell receptor beta chains from one sample in a study of blood T cells in healthy people across ages. TCRdb recomputed calls from the 5' RACE reads with MiXCR, one row per CDR3 protein. The sample contains some 1.6 million distinct CDR3 sequences, about 31% of which appear only once. Sequenced input: blood. The source of these receptors is a woman aged 25 to 39 in good health. CDR3s include the opening cysteine and the closing phenylalanine or tryptophan. The D gene is left open where the match is weak. Not every row has a clone size; where given, it reads once, few, many or a size class.

>TRBV20-1|TRBJ2-5|-|-
CSAGGQPGAETQYF
TGCAGTGCTGGGGGACAACCCGGGGCAGAGACCCAGTACTTC
>TRBV7-9|TRBJ2-7|-|-
CASSAGPISYEQYF
TGTGCCAGCAGCGCGGGACCGATCTCCTACGAGCAGTACTTC
>TRBV7-9|TRBJ1-1|-|-
CASIHESEAFF
TGTGCCAGCATCCACGAGTCAGAAGCTTTCTTT
>TRBV4-1|TRBJ1-5|TRBD1|few
CASSPVDRGERYNQPQHF
TGCGCCAGCAGCCCCGTAGACAGGGGTGAGCGATACAATCAGCCCCAGCATTTT
>TRBV20-1|TRBJ2-3|TRBD2|few
CSARPVSLGLAGGSDTQYF
TGCAGTGCTAGACCAGTTTCTTTGGGACTAGCGGGGGGTTCAGATACGCAGTATTTT
>TRBV4-1|TRBJ1-5|TRBD1|-
CASSHRDRADLIPQHF
TGCGCCAGCAGCCACCGGGACAGGGCAGATCTAATCCCCCAGCATTTT
>TRBV18|TRBJ2-1|-|-
CASSRTLLYEQFF
TGTGCCAGCTCACGCACACTGCTGTATGAGCAGTTCTTC
>TRBV6-5|TRBJ2-1|-|many
CASSSDPSSYNEQFF
TGTGCCAGCAGCTCTGACCCGAGCTCCTACAATGAGCAGTTCTTC
>TRBV30|TRBJ1-2|-|few
CAWSVQVGYTF
TGTGCCTGGAGTGTACAGGTTGGCTACACCTTC
>TRBV5-1|TRBJ2-7|-|few
CASSLRQVNYEQYF
TGCGCCAGCAGCTTGCGGCAGGTCAACTACGAGCAGTACTTC
>TRBV20-1|TRBJ2-5|TRBD2|-
CSAGGLAAVLMSEQYF
TGCAGTGCAGGAGGACTAGCGGCTGTTCTGATGAGTGAGCAGTACTTC
>TRBV20-1|TRBJ1-5|TRBD1|few
CSARDPRDRGRKPQHF
TGCAGTGCTAGAGATCCCCGAGACAGGGGGCGCAAGCCCCAGCATTTT
>TRBV20-1|TRBJ2-1|-|many
CSARDQGGNVYNEQFF
TGCAGTGCTAGAGATCAGGGCGGGAATGTGTACAATGAGCAGTTCTTC
>TRBV4-2|TRBJ2-1|-|few
CASSQRWARGHEQFF
TGTGCCAGCAGCCAACGCTGGGCCCGGGGGCATGAGCAGTTCTTC
>TRBV13|TRBJ1-6|-|-
CANSLRPEYNSPLHF
TGTGCCAACAGCTTGAGGCCGGAGTATAATTCACCCCTCCACTTT
>TRBV12-3/TRBV12-4|TRBJ1-4|-|once
CASSSTYDEKLFF
TGTGCCAGCAGTTCAACATACGACGAAAAACTGTTTTTT
>TRBV7-9|TRBJ1-2|-|few
CASSSWVGRQHGYTF
TGTGCCAGCAGCTCCTGGGTGGGGCGGCAGCATGGCTACACCTTC
>TRBV29-1|TRBJ2-2|-|-
CSGTGRDTGELFF
TGCAGCGGGACAGGGAGGGACACCGGGGAGCTGTTTTTT
>TRBV7-8|TRBJ1-5|-|-
CASSLVGFNQPQHF
TGTGCCAGCAGCTTAGTAGGGTTTAATCAGCCCCAGCATTTT
>TRBV6-6|TRBJ2-5|TRBD1|few
CASSYRGQDRDQYF
TGTGCCAGCAGTTACCGAGGACAGGATAGAGACCAGTACTTC
>TRBV20-1|TRBJ2-7|TRBD2|few
CSAPGAGRAGEQYF
TGCAGTGCACCCGGAGCGGGGAGGGCCGGAGAGCAGTACTTC
>TRBV7-8|TRBJ2-7|-|-
CTSSSLAGTTEQYF
TGTACCAGCAGCTCACTGGCAGGGACGACCGAGCAGTACTTC
>TRBV7-2|TRBJ1-2|-|-
CASSQRGGRGYTF
TGTGCCAGCAGCCAGAGGGGAGGTCGGGGCTACACCTTC
>TRBV7-9|TRBJ1-5|-|-
CASSSMDRLQPQHF
TGTGCCAGCAGCTCCATGGACCGCCTTCAGCCCCAGCATTTT
>TRBV7-3|TRBJ2-7|TRBD2|few
CASSFVTSENEQYF
TGTGCCAGCAGCTTCGTCACTAGCGAGAACGAGCAGTACTTC
>TRBV10-3|TRBJ1-2|-|few
CAISSIGTIHGYTF
TGTGCCATCAGTTCAATCGGGACGATCCATGGCTACACCTTC
>TRBV25-1|TRBJ2-3|-|few
CAIGRGGADTQYF
TGTGCCATAGGGCGAGGAGGGGCAGATACGCAGTATTTT
>TRBV2|TRBJ1-2|TRBD1|few
CASRGTGVIFYGYTF
TGTGCCAGCAGGGGGACAGGGGTGATATTTTACGGCTACACCTTC
>TRBV7-9|TRBJ2-7|-|few
CASSLALFPGEQYF
TGTGCCAGCAGCTTAGCGCTCTTTCCGGGCGAGCAGTACTTC